This T cell receptor beta chain emerged from a study of human T cells and chemical hapten exposure. Notes on the study in general: Expanded TCRs made up significantly more big CDR3 similarity clusters than controls did.

Germline values: CDR1 LGHDT, CDR2 YNNKEL (reference sequence). The CDR3 runs to 14 residues. Trimming left V 4 bases short and J 4 bases short, with 14 bases between. In its sample, this clonotype was seen many times. The antigen remains undetermined. Time point noted: pre-sensitization, week 0. As for treatment: therapeutic diphenylcyclopropenone sensitization with weekly scalp DPC. TCRdb independently ran MiXCR on the RACE reads; one entry per CDR3 protein. Altogether about 350,000 distinct CDR3 sequences are present, around 5.5% being singletons, with the ten largest covering around 8.6%. This rearrangement joins TRBV3-1 to TRBJ2-7; no reliable D call. This TCR derives from a woman under 30 with alopecia areata. Some clones in this sample may be carry-over from other donors' samples. The specimen comprised whole blood, sampled in connection with sensitization to the hapten diphenylcyclopropenone (DPC). CDR3 protein: CASSRAPTTYEQYF. The CDR3 DNA reads TGTGCCAGCAGCCGAGCCCCAACTACTTACGAGCAGTACTTC.